A single sample gave rise to the 26 T cell receptor beta chains below, sequenced in a study of response to subunit inactivated influenza vaccine. Using its own MiXCR run on the RT-PCR reads, TCRdb lists one record per CDR3 protein. In the table there are around 520,000 distinct CDR3 sequences, about 10% of which are singletons. Sample: PBMCs from blood, taken on the day of vaccination. The receptors stem from a man aged 50-59 years who received an inactivated influenza vaccine.

This clonotype was detected a few times. The rearrangement uses TRBV27 and TRBJ2-1; 8 bases agree with TRBD2. The CDR3 loop spans 15 amino acids. From germline, CDR1 is MNHEY and CDR2 SMNVEV (reference sequence). Unmatched junction bases numbered 9, after V lost 7 bases and J lost 4 bases. CDR3 amino acids: CASTPGVAGYNEQFF. The CDR3 bases are TGTGCCAGCACCCCGGGGGTAGCGGGATACAATGAGCAGTTCTTC.

In its sample, this clonotype was seen a few times. The chain combines TRBV5-5 with TRBJ2-1; D is uncertain. The germline V gene has CDR1 SGHKS and CDR2 YYEKEE (reference sequence). V gave up 1 base and J gave up 8 bases, with 16 bases separating them. This CDR3 contains 15 residues. CDR3 loop: CASSLFWGMADEQFF. The DNA for the CDR3 is TGTGCCAGCAGCTTGTTCTGGGGTATGGCCGATGAGCAGTTCTTC.

J is TRBJ2-1 and V is TRBV29-1, with TRBD2 as a possible D gene (5 bases). The CDR3 has 14 residues. The V gene lost 5 bases and the J gene lost 0 bases, with 11 bases spanning the gap. The germline V gene encodes CDR1 SQVTM and CDR2 ANQGSEA. CDR3 protein: CSVQAVTSYNEQFF. CDR3 nucleotide sequence: TGCAGCGTTCAAGCGGTGACCTCCTACAATGAGCAGTTCTTC.

This clonotype was found many times. The chain employs TRBV10-3 and TRBJ2-7, with 9 bases fitting TRBD2. The CDR3 has 13 residues. V shed 11 bases, J shed 3 bases, and the junction held 8 bases outside the gene matches. Germline loops: CDR1 ENHRY, CDR2 SYGVKD. CDR3: CAHTWREGYEQYF. CDR3 bases: TGTGCCCATACTTGGCGGGAGGGCTACGAGCAGTACTTC.

This clonotype was counted at least ten times. V gene TRBV4-3 combines with J gene TRBJ2-3; maybe TRBD2 (6 bases). Germline V lookup: CDR1 LGHNA, CDR2 YSLEER. This CDR3 has 15 residues. V gave up 0 bases and J gave up 7 bases, with 14 bases separating them. The CDR3 loop reads CASSQDDGSKNTQYF. The CDR3 DNA sequence: TGCGCCAGCAGCCAAGACGACGGGAGTAAGAATACGCAGTATTTT.

This clonotype was recorded many times. This chain uses TRBV20-1 with TRBJ2-7, with 10 positions matching TRBD2. Germline V gene sequence: CDR1 DFQATT, CDR2 SNEGSKA (reference sequence). CDR3 length: 13 residues. The CDR3 loop reads CSVLAGDSYEQYF. The CDR3 nucleotides are TGCAGCGTGCTAGCGGGGGATTCCTACGAGCAGTACTTC.

J is TRBJ2-5 and V is TRBV9, with a tentative D call TRBD1 (6 bases). Germline CDR1 reads SGDLS; CDR2 reads YYNGEE. This CDR3 region has 14 residues. Trimming took off 1 base at V and 5 bases at J, with 12 bases between the two ends. CDR3 in DNA: TGTGCCAGCAGCGTATTCCCAGGGGTGGAGACCCAGTACTTC. Translating it yields CASSVFPGVETQYF. Based on the CDR3 plus reference TRBV9 and TRBJ2-5, the full variable domain is DSGVTQTPKHLITATGQRVTLRCSPRSGDLSVYWYQQSLDQGLQFLIQYYNGEERAKGNILERFSAQQFPDLHSELNLSSLELGDSALYFCASSVFPGVETQYFGPGTRLLVL.

In this sample, this clonotype turned up many times. This chain joins TRBV29-1 and TRBJ2-3; D is possibly TRBD1 (5 bases). The germline gives CDR1 SQVTM, CDR2 ANQGSEA. The CDR3 extends over 17 amino acids. Trimming pared 2 bases from V and 4 bases from J, leaving 22 bases between. CDR3 loop: CSVEYVRGTVGADTQYF. The CDR3 nucleotides are TGCAGCGTTGAATACGTTCGAGGAACAGTAGGGGCAGATACGCAGTATTTT.

The gene calls are TRBV6-2 or TRBV6-3 and TRBJ2-7; TRBD2 is a possible D gene (5 bases). This CDR3 has 13 residues. V was clipped by 1 base and J by 3 bases, with 7 bases between them. Germline CDR1 and CDR2: MNHEY and SVGEGT. The DNA of the CDR3 is TGTGCCAGCAGTTACTATGACTACTACGAGCAGTACTTC. Its translation: CASSYYDYYEQYF.

The sample holds a few counts of this clonotype. This sequence joins TRBV12-3 or TRBV12-4 and TRBJ2-7; D may be TRBD1 (6 bases). Trimming pared 6 bases from V and 1 base from J, leaving 22 bases between. The CDR3 is made up of 17 amino acids. CDR3 sequence reads: CASSPTPPDSSSYEQYF. The CDR3 region has the DNA TGTGCCAGCAGCCCTACTCCCCCGGACAGTTCTTCCTACGAGCAGTACTTC.

The CDR3 loop reads CASHPGGGNTEAFF. For the CDR3, the DNA is TGTGCCAGCCACCCAGGGGGCGGTAACACTGAAGCTTTCTTT. The chain recombines TRBV6-2 or TRBV6-3 with TRBJ1-1; 8 nucleotides line up with TRBD1. Germline trimming cut 8 bases from V and 2 bases from J; bases unmatched to any gene: 7. The CDR3 has 14 residues. In germline, CDR1 is MNHEY, CDR2 SVGEGT.

This clonotype was seen a few times. This rearrangement joins TRBV29-1 to TRBJ2-1, with 10 bases fitting TRBD2. The junction had 6 bases not matched to a gene; V was cut back by 2 bases and J by 8 bases. The CDR3 sequence is 14 residues long. Germline V gene sequence: CDR1 SQVTM, CDR2 ANQGSEA. The CDR3 DNA sequence: TGCAGCGTTGAAAAGAGGCTAGCGGGGGATGAGCAGTTCTTC. It translates to CSVEKRLAGDEQFF.

This chain connects TRBV5-1 to TRBJ2-1, with D tentatively TRBD1 (5 bases). This CDR3 spans 14 amino acids. With 4 bases removed from V and 7 bases from J, the gap between germline ends came to 15 bases. Germline V gene lookup returns CDR1 SGHRS and CDR2 YFSETQ. The CDR3, as DNA: TGCGCCAGCAGCCCAGGACAAACCGGGAATGAGCAGTTCTTC. This encodes CASSPGQTGNEQFF.

This chain links TRBV12-3 or TRBV12-4 with TRBJ2-4; D remains unclear. The CDR3 length is 16 residues. Trimming took off 5 bases at V and 2 bases at J, with 16 bases between the two ends. Here the CDR3 DNA reads TGTGCCAGCAGTGCCTCCACCGGGTCCCCCAAAAACATTCAGTACTTC. Translation: CASSASTGSPKNIQYF.

The CDR3 protein is CASSSTRANTDTQYF. The DNA of the CDR3 is TGCGCCAGCAGTTCGACCAGGGCTAACACAGATACGCAGTATTTT. The chain couples TRBV5-1 to TRBJ2-3, with D possibly TRBD1 on 5 matching bases. With 5 bases removed from V and 2 bases from J, the gap between germline ends came to 15 bases. In germline, CDR1 is SGHRS, CDR2 YFSETQ. The CDR3 loop spans 15 amino acids.

The rearrangement uses TRBV7-9 and TRBJ2-5; TRBD1 or TRBD2 may be the D gene (6 bases each). Per germline, CDR1 SEHNR and CDR2 FQNEAQ (reference sequence). V lost 3 bases, J lost 4 bases, and 9 bases lay in between. This CDR3 is 13 amino acids long. CDR3 residues: CASSFGGSETQYF. The DNA for the CDR3 is TGTGCCAGCAGCTTCGGGGGCTCAGAGACCCAGTACTTC.

The chain has TRBV11-2 and TRBJ2-1; 11 bases are shared with TRBD2. The length of the CDR3 is 22 residues. CDR1 is SGHAT and CDR2 is FQNNGV in the germline V gene. V lost 0 bases to trimming and J lost 4 bases; unmatched junction nucleotides: 20. CDR3 amino acids: CASSLEGGFSGRASPLYNEQFF. The CDR3 nucleotides read TGTGCCAGCAGCTTAGAAGGAGGGTTTAGCGGGAGGGCCTCACCCCTGTACAATGAGCAGTTCTTC.

V gene TRBV6-5 combines with J gene TRBJ2-5, with TRBD2 identical over 10 bases. There are 15 residues in the CDR3. The trim removed 2 bases at V and 3 bases at J, leaving 3 bases unmatched. Germline V CDR1 and CDR2: MNHEY, SVGAGI. The CDR3 sequence is CASSYGSGREETQYF. CDR3 nucleotides: TGTGCCAGCAGTTACGGGAGCGGGAGGGAAGAGACCCAGTACTTC.

This clonotype came up many times. This rearrangement joins TRBV27 to TRBJ2-2, with TRBD1 as a possible D gene (5 bases). Trimming took off 3 bases at V and 0 bases at J, with 8 bases between the two ends. CDR3 length: 15 amino acids. Germline assignment: CDR1 MNHEY and CDR2 SMNVEV (reference sequence). CDR3 sequence (DNA): TGTGCCAGCAGTTTCCAGGGTACGAACACCGGGGAGCTGTTTTTT. Translated, it gives CASSFQGTNTGELFF.

CDR3 residues: CASNRYRGYSNQPQHF. Here the CDR3 DNA reads TGTGCCAGCAACCGGTACAGGGGCTATAGCAATCAGCCCCAGCATTTT. The gene calls are TRBV2 and TRBJ1-5, with 7 bases identical to TRBD1. CDR1 is SNHLY and CDR2 is FYNNEI in the germline V gene. This CDR3 region has 16 residues. V lost 7 bases, J lost 0 bases, and 9 bases stayed unmatched.

The chain combines TRBV18 with TRBJ1-2, with a tentative D call TRBD1 (5 bases). Trimming cost V 2 bases and J 0 bases, with 16 bases left between them. Germline V gene lookup returns CDR1 KGHSH and CDR2 LQKENI. The CDR3 is 17 residues long. The chain's CDR3 is CASSPVEGLIANYGYTF. In DNA, the CDR3 is TGTGCCAGCTCACCAGTAGAGGGGTTAATCGCTAACTATGGCTACACCTTC.

This chain joins TRBV20-1 and TRBJ1-4; tentatively, D is TRBD1 (6 bases). The CDR3 is made up of 12 amino acids. CDR1 is DFQATT, CDR2 SNEGSKA, per germline (reference sequence). The V and J ends lost 4 bases and 5 bases respectively, with 8 bases between them. CDR3 region: CSAKGGNEKLFF. The CDR3 nucleotides are TGCAGTGCTAAGGGGGGGAATGAAAAACTGTTTTTT.

This clonotype was counted many times. For the CDR3, the DNA is TGTGCCAGCAGCATAGCGGGGGGAACCTACGAGCAGTACTTC. As protein: CASSIAGGTYEQYF. The chain recombines TRBV27 with TRBJ2-7; TRBD2 matches 10 bases. J gave up 2 bases and V 6 bases, and 4 bases lay outside the gene matches. Per germline, CDR1 MNHEY and CDR2 SMNVEV (reference sequence). The CDR3 extends over 14 amino acids.

The V gene is TRBV15, the J gene TRBJ1-1; no definite D call. The CDR3 is 12 residues long. Trimming removed 5 bases from V and 10 bases from J, with 14 bases in between. Germline loops: CDR1 LNHNV, CDR2 YYDKDF (reference sequence). The CDR3 is CATSGLTSTAFF. DNA of the CDR3: TGTGCCACCAGCGGCTTGACGAGTACAGCTTTCTTT. Complete variable domain (other parts from reference TRBV15 and TRBJ1-1): DAMVIQNPRYQVTQFGKPVTLSCSQTLNHNVMYWYQQKSSQAPKLLFHYYDKDFNNEADTPDNFQSRRPNTSFCFLDIRSPGLGDTAMYLCATSGLTSTAFFGQGTRLTVV.

This chain joins TRBV6-2 or TRBV6-3 and TRBJ2-3; 7 bases fit TRBD2. V was clipped by 4 bases and J by 4 bases; unmatched bases: 11. Germline V gives CDR1 MNHEY, CDR2 SVGEGT. This CDR3 region has 16 residues. The CDR3 DNA is TGTGCCAGCAGTTTGACGCGGGAGCCCATTCCAGATACGCAGTATTTT. This translates into CASSLTREPIPDTQYF.

This clonotype came up many times. The gene calls are TRBV12-3 or TRBV12-4 and TRBJ2-3, with 9 positions matching TRBD1. This CDR3 is 16 amino acids long. The V and J ends lost 6 bases and 1 base, in that order; junction bases with no gene match: 8. The CDR3 reads CASSRTGGSGTDTQYF. CDR3 DNA: TGTGCCAGCAGCAGAACAGGGGGCTCGGGCACAGATACGCAGTATTTT.